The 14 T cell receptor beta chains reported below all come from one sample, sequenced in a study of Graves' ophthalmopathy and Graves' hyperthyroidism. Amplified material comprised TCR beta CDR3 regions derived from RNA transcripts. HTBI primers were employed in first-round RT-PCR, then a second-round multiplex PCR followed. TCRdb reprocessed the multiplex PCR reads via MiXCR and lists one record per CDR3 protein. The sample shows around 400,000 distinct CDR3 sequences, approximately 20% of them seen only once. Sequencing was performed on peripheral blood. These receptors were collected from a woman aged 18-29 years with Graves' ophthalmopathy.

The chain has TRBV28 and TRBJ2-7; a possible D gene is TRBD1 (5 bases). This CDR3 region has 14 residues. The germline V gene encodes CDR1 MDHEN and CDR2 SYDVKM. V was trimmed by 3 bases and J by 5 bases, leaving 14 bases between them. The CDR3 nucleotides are TGTGCCAGCAGTTTCGGGCAGGGTGGGGACGAGCAGTACTTC. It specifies CASSFGQGGDEQYF.

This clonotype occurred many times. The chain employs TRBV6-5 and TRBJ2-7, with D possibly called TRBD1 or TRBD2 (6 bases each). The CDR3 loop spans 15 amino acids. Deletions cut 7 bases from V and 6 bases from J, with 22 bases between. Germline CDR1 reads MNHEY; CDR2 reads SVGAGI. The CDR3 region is CASKHRRQGTLEQYF. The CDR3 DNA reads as TGTGCCAGCAAACATCGGCGGCAGGGGACTCTCGAGCAGTACTTC.

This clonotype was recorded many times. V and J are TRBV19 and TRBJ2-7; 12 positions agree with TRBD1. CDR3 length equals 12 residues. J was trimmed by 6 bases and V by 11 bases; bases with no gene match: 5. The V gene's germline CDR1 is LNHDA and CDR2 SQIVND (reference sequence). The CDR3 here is CAAGQGAGEQYF. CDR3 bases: TGTGCCGCGGGACAGGGGGCAGGCGAGCAGTACTTC.

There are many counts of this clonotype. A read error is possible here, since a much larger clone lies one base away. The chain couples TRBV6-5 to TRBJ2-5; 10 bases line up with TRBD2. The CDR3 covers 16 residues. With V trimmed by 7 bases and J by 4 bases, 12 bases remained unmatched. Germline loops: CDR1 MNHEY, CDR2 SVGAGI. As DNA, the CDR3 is TGTGCCAGCACCCGGACTAGCGGTTACTCGCGAGAGACCCAGTACTTC. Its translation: CASTRTSGYSRETQYF.

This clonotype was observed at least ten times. This CDR3 reads CASSLAGMSYEQYF. The DNA of the CDR3 is TGCGCCAGCAGCTTGGCGGGTATGTCCTACGAGCAGTACTTC. J is TRBJ2-7 and V is TRBV5-1, with D unresolved. CDR3 length equals 14 residues. The ends were cut back, 0 bases at V and 1 base at J, with 8 bases in the middle. CDR1 and CDR2 from the germline V gene are SGHRS and YFSETQ.

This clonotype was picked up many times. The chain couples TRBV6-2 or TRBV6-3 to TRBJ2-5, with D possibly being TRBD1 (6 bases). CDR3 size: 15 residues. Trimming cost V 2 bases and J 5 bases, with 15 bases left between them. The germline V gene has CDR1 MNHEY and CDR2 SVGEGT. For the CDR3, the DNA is TGTGCCAGCAGTTACGGGTATTGGGGGCCGGAGACCCAGTACTTC. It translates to CASSYGYWGPETQYF.

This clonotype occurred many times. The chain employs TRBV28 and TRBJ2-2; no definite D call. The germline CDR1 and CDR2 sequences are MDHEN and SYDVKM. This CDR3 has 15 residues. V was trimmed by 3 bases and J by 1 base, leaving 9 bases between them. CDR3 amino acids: CASSFMHGNTGELFF. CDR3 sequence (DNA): TGTGCCAGCAGTTTTATGCACGGGAACACCGGGGAGCTGTTTTTT.

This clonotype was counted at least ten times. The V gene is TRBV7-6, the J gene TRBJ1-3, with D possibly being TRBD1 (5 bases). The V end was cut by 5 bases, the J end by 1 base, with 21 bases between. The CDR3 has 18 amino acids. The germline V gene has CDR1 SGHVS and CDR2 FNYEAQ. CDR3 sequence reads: CASSLRRGDGGSGNTIYF. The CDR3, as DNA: TGTGCCAGCAGCCTGCGTCGAGGGGATGGGGGATCTGGAAACACCATATATTTT. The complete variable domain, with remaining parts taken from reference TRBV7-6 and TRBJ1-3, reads GAGVSQSPRYKVTKRGQDVALRCDPISGHVSLYWYRQALGQGPEFLTYFNYEAQQDKSGLPNDRFSAERPEGSISTLTIQRTEQRDSAMYRCASSLRRGDGGSGNTIYFGEGSWLTVV.

This CDR3 reads CASSPRGSKIGSPLHF. The CDR3 coding sequence is TGTGCCAGCAGCCCCAGGGGCAGTAAAATCGGCTCACCCCTCCACTTT. This rearrangement joins TRBV6-1 to TRBJ1-6, with D possibly matching TRBD1 (6 bases). The CDR3 extends over 16 amino acids. The V and J ends lost 6 bases and 10 bases respectively, with 22 bases between them. Germline V gene data show CDR1 as MNHNS and CDR2 as SASEGT.

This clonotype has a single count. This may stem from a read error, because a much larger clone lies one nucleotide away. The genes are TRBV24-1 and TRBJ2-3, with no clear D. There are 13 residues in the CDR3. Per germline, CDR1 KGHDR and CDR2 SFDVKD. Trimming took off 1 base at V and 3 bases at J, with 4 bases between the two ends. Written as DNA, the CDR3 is TGTGCCACCAGTGATTTATGTACAGATACGCAGTATTTT. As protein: CATSDLCTDTQYF.

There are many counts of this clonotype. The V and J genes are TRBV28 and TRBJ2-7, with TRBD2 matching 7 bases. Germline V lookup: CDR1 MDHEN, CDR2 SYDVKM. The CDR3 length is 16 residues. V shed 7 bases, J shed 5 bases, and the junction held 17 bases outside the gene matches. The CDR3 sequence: CASTSIGAGAIDEQYF. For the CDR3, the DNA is TGTGCCAGCACCAGCATCGGCGCGGGAGCGATTGACGAGCAGTACTTC.

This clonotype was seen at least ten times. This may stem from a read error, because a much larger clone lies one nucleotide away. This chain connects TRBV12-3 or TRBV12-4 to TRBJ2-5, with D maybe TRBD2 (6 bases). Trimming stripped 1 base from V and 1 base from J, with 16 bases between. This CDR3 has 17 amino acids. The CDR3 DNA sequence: TGTGCCAGCAGTTTAGACTACCACCGGGACTCCCAAGAGACCCAGTACTTC. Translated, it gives CASSLDYHRDSQETQYF.

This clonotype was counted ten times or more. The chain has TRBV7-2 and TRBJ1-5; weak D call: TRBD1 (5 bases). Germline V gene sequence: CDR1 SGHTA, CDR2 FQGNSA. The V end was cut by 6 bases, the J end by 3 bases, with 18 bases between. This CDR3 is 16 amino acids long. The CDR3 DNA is TGTGCCAGCAGTCCCCTCGGGGCAGGGATCAATCAGCCCCAGCATTTT. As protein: CASSPLGAGINQPQHF. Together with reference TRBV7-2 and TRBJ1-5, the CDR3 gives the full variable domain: GAGVSQSPSNKVTEKGKDVELRCDPISGHTALYWYRQSLGQGLEFLIYFQGNSAPDKSGLPSDRFSAERTGGSVSTLTIQRTQQEDSAVYLCASSPLGAGINQPQHFGDGTRLSIL.

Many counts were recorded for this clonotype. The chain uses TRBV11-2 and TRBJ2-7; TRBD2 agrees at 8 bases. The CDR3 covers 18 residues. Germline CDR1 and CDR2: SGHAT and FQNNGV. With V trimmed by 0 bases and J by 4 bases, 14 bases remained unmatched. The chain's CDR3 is CASSLESSGSQWRYEQYF. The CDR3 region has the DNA TGTGCCAGCAGCTTAGAATCGAGCGGGAGTCAGTGGCGTTACGAGCAGTACTTC.